The source of this TCR beta chain is a study of T cell responses to AZD1222 COVID-19 vaccine. V lost 5 bases, J lost 4 bases, and 6 bases stayed unmatched. CDR3 size: 14 residues. The germline V gene encodes CDR1 SEHNR and CDR2 FQNEAQ (reference sequence). TCRdb's copy holds only in-frame clones and misses some; the assay was immunoSEQ multiplex PCR. The sample shows approximately 74,000 clones, 70% to 90% of them seen only once. This receptor was obtained from an adult who received the AZD1222 COVID-19 vaccine. The sample in question was peripheral blood, obtained 28 days after the second AZD1222 dose. This rearrangement joins TRBV7-9 to TRBJ2-3; 7 nucleotides line up with TRBD2. The CDR3 spells CASSLQAGADTQYF. CDR3 sequence (DNA): TGTGCCAGCAGCCTCCAGGCGGGAGCAGATACGCAGTATTTT.